This TCR beta chain was captured in a study of T-cell reconstitution after alpha-beta-depleted transplantation in children. The TCRbeta library was prepared with unique molecular identifiers. TCRdb ran MiXCR on the PCR reads and lists one entry per CDR3 protein. Found here are 70,000 to 100,000 distinct CDR3 sequences, more than 9% of them singletons; the top ten hold approximately 14%. This clonotype came up many times. CDR3 length: 15 residues. The germline V gene encodes CDR1 LGHNA and CDR2 YNFKEQ. V shed 0 bases and J shed 6 bases, with 11 bases lying between them. The V gene is TRBV4-2, the J gene TRBJ2-2, with D hard to call. The clonotype comes from a human donor who donated a stem cell graft to a child with inherited bone marrow failure. Sequences were derived from PBMCs from the stem cell graft donor, sampled from the stem cell graft. The CDR3 region is CASSQDLPSAGELFF. CDR3 DNA: TGTGCCAGCAGCCAAGATCTACCCAGCGCCGGGGAGCTGTTTTTT.